This T cell receptor (beta chain) was sequenced for a study of response to subunit inactivated influenza vaccine. Broader study findings: Authors suggested seasonal influenza vaccinations each recruit few new T cells.

Trimming shortened V by 6 bases and J by 1 base, and 6 bases separated the two germline ends. CDR3 length: 12 amino acids. Germline values: CDR1 MDHEN, CDR2 SYDVKM. As concerns this clonotype: What it binds is not known. This may arise from a read error, as a much more abundant clone is one base away.

MiXCR, applied by TCRdb to the RT-PCR reads, yields one record per CDR3 protein. This sample has 450,000 to 500,000 distinct CDR3 sequences, with 9.5% to 12% found just once. The input for sequencing was PBMCs from blood, taken about 40 days after vaccination. The chain couples TRBV28 to TRBJ2-5, with D perhaps matching TRBD2 (6 bases). The TCR sequence derives from a man aged 50-60 years who received an inactivated influenza vaccine. The CDR3, as DNA: TGTGCCAGCAGGCGGGGCCAAGAGACCCAGTACTTC. Protein sequence: CASRRGQETQYF.